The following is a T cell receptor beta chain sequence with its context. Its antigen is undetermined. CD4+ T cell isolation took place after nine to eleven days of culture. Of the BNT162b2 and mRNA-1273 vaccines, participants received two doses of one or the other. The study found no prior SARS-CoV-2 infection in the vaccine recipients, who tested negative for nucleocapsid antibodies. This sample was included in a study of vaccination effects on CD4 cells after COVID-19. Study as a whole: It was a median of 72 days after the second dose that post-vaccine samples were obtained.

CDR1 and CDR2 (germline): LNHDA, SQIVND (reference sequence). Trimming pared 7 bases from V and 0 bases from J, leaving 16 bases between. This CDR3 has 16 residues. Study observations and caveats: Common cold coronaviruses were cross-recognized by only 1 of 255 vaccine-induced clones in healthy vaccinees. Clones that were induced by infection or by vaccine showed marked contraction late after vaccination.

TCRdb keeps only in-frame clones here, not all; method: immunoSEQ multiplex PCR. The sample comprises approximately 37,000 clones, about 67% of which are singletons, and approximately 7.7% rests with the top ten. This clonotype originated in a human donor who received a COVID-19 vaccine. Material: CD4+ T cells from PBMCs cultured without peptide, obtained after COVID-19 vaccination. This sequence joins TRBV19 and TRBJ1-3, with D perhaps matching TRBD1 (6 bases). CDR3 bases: TGTGCCAGTACCCCTGGACAGACATTCTCTGGAAACACCATATATTTT. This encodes CASTPGQTFSGNTIYF. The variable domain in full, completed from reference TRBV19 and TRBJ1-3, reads DGGITQSPKYLFRKEGQNVTLSCEQNLNHDAMYWYRQDPGQGLRLIYYSQIVNDFQKGDIAEGYSVSREKKESFPLTVTSAQKNPTAFYLCASTPGQTFSGNTIYFGEGSWLTVV.